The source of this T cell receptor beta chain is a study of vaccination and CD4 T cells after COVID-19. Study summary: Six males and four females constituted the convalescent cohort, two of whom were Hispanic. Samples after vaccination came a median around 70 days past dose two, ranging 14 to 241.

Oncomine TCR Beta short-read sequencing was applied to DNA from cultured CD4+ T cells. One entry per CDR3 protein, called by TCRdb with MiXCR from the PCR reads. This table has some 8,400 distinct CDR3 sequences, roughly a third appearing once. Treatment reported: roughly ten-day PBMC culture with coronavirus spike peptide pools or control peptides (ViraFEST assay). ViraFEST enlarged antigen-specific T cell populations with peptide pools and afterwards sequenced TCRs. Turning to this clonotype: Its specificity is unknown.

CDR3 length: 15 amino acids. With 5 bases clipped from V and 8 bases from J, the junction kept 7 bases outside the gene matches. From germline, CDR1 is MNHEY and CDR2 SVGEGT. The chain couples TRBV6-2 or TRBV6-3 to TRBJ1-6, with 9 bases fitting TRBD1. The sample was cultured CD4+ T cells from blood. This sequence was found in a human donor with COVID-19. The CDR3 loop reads CASSTDRGTDSPLHF. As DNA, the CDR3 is TGTGCCAGCAGTACCGACAGGGGGACGGATTCACCCCTCCACTTT.